These 5 T cell receptor beta chains came from one sample sequenced in a study of T cells in Graves' hyperthyroidism and ophthalmopathy (dated by TCRdb to the late 2010s). The library came from multiplex PCR. This sample was sequenced with an Illumina HiSeq 2000. The TCR beta CDR3 regions were amplified from the RNA transcripts. The TCR CDR3 was subjected to a first round of RT-PCR using the HTBI primer set and the Qiagen OneStep RT-PCR kit. TCRdb applied fastp at Q25 and MiXCR to the public reads, then kept only in-frame beta chains. Each entry is one CDR3 protein sequence, shown with its most common DNA and genes. Across this sample there are about 700,000 distinct CDR3 sequences, with just under 45% seen only once. Less than 9% of the sample belongs to the ten largest clones. Sequencing was done on a sample of peripheral blood or thyroid tissue (not recorded which). Every receptor here comes from an adult man with Graves' disease, either hyperthyroidism or ophthalmopathy (not recorded which).

J is TRBJ1-5 and V is TRBV6-4, with no clear D. The germline V gene encodes CDR1 MRHNA and CDR2 SNTAGT. CDR3 length: 11 residues. CDR3 sequence reads: CVPGANQPQHF. The CDR3 DNA follows: TGTGTCCCAGGAGCCAATCAGCCCCAGCATTTT.

There are many counts of this clonotype. This chain joins TRBV2 and TRBJ2-7; D unclear. This CDR3 contains 13 residues. V lost 4 bases, J lost 1 base, and 8 bases lay in between. The germline gives CDR1 SNHLY, CDR2 FYNNEI. This chain's CDR3 is CASSVTGSYEQYF. In DNA form, the CDR3 reads TGTGCCAGCAGTGTCACTGGTTCCTACGAGCAGTACTTC.

The sample holds many counts of this clonotype. The rearrangement uses TRBV2 and TRBJ1-3, with D perhaps matching TRBD1 (5 bases). Trimming shortened V by 5 bases and J by 0 bases, and 14 bases separated the two germline ends. The CDR3 runs 16 residues. CDR1 is SNHLY, CDR2 FYNNEI, per germline. CDR3 in amino acids: CASSQSTTVSGNTIYF. The DNA of the CDR3 is TGTGCCAGCAGTCAATCTACGACAGTCTCTGGAAACACCATATATTTT.

This rearrangement joins TRBV20-1 to TRBJ1-5; D gene unclear. This CDR3 spans 11 amino acids. CDR1 and CDR2 from the germline V gene are DFQATT and SNEGSKA (reference sequence). V lost 0 bases, J lost 9 bases, and 6 bases lay in between. CDR3 DNA: TGCAGTGCTAGAGATCCCCTGCCCCAGCATTTT. Its translation: CSARDPLPQHF.

This clonotype was seen a few times. The chain couples TRBV13 to TRBJ1-5; 7 nucleotides line up with TRBD1. J was trimmed by 6 bases and V by 8 bases; bases with no gene match: 7. The length of the CDR3 is 13 residues. The germline CDR1 and CDR2 sequences are PRHDT and FYEKMQ (reference sequence). CDR3 DNA: TGTGCCAGCGCTGGACAGGCTGGTCAGCCCCAGCATTTT. It encodes CASAGQAGQPQHF.